This note documents a single T cell receptor beta chain sequence. Its matching antigen is unknown. These data originate in a study of beta chain features in type 1 diabetes. Whole-study findings and limits: Moderately but significantly shorter TCRB CDR3s were found in Type 1 diabetes patients in all four CD4+ subsets.

V lost 7 bases, J lost 12 bases, and 24 bases lay in between. The CDR3 spans 14 residues. Germline V gives CDR1 GTSNPN, CDR2 SVGIG (reference sequence). Isolated RNA was reverse transcribed in full, so expressed TCRB transcripts were sequenced. Libraries were prepared by immunoSEQ multiplex PCR; TCRdb keeps only in-frame clonotypes and omits some of them. The sample includes 300,000 or so clones, 7% to 10% of them seen just once. Material: central memory CD4+ T cells from blood. The sequence came from a man in his thirties or forties with type 1 diabetes. The chain has TRBV30 and TRBJ1-4, with D perhaps matching TRBD1 (5 bases). The CDR3 DNA is TGTGCCTCCTTCCGGGACTCCCACCGAATGGAACTGTTTTTT. This encodes CASFRDSHRMELFF.